This is a list of T cell receptor beta chains from one sample in a study of blood T cell repertoires in COVID-19. Profiling relied on immunoSEQ multiplex PCR, and the TCRdb table lists in-frame clones only, not all of them. This table holds around 85,000 clones, 90% found once. The sample was peripheral blood. Every receptor here comes from a woman of 80 years or more with active or convalescent COVID-19. CDR3s include the opening cysteine and the closing phenylalanine or tryptophan. The order of the fields is CDR3 DNA, CDR3 protein, J gene, V gene, clone size, D gene. A D gene is named only where the DNA matches it firmly. Expanded clones get a size class; other rows say once, few or many, or leave the size out.

cdr3_nt: TGTGCCATCAGTGAGGACAGGGAGGTTTCACCCCTCCACTTT
cdr3_aa: CAISEDREVSPLHF
j_call: TRBJ1-6
v_call: TRBV10-3
clone_size: NA
d_call: TRBD1

cdr3_nt: TGCAGCGTTGAGGACAGGGGACGGAGGTCCCTCCACTTT
cdr3_aa: CSVEDRGRRSLHF
j_call: TRBJ1-6
v_call: TRBV29-1
clone_size: NA
d_call: TRBD1

cdr3_nt: TGTGCCGAACAGGGGGCTGAAGCTTTCTTT
cdr3_aa: CAEQGAEAFF
j_call: TRBJ1-1
v_call: TRBV30
clone_size: NA
d_call: TRBD1

cdr3_nt: TGTGCCAGTAGTGAGAGGACTAACTATGGCTACACCTTC
cdr3_aa: CASSERTNYGYTF
j_call: TRBJ1-2
v_call: TRBV19
clone_size: NA
d_call: NA

cdr3_nt: TGCGCCAGCACCCCACTAGCGGGCGGCCAAGAGACCCAGTACTTC
cdr3_aa: CASTPLAGGQETQYF
j_call: TRBJ2-5
v_call: TRBV5-1
clone_size: NA
d_call: TRBD2

cdr3_nt: TGTGCCAGCCGCTCCGGGACACAGAACACTGAAGCTTTCTTT
cdr3_aa: CASRSGTQNTEAFF
j_call: TRBJ1-1
v_call: TRBV19
clone_size: NA
d_call: NA

cdr3_nt: TGTGCCAGCAGTTCGGGGGACAGGGACTATGGCTACACCTTC
cdr3_aa: CASSSGDRDYGYTF
j_call: TRBJ1-2
v_call: TRBV28
clone_size: once
d_call: TRBD1

cdr3_nt: TGTGCCAGCAGCCAAGGGACTCTAGGAGATACGCAGTATTTT
cdr3_aa: CASSQGTLGDTQYF
j_call: TRBJ2-3
v_call: TRBV3-1/TRBV3-2
clone_size: NA
d_call: NA

cdr3_nt: TGTGCCAGCAGCCGTTTCTCTAGCCTGAGCTCCTACAATGAGCAGTTCTTC
cdr3_aa: CASSRFSSLSSYNEQFF
j_call: TRBJ2-1
v_call: TRBV7-2
clone_size: NA
d_call: NA

cdr3_nt: TGTGCCAGCAGCTTGGTAGACACCATATATTTT
cdr3_aa: CASSLVDTIYF
j_call: TRBJ1-3
v_call: TRBV7-8
clone_size: NA
d_call: NA

cdr3_nt: TGTGCCAGCAGCCCTCTGCCTGCCAGCACTGAAGCTTTCTTT
cdr3_aa: CASSPLPASTEAFF
j_call: TRBJ1-1
v_call: TRBV7-2
clone_size: NA
d_call: NA

cdr3_nt: TGTGCCAGCAGCTTAGCCCGCGGCTCTAGCACAGATACGCAGTATTTT
cdr3_aa: CASSLARGSSTDTQYF
j_call: TRBJ2-3
v_call: TRBV7-8
clone_size: NA
d_call: NA

cdr3_nt: TGTGCCAGCAGTTCAATACCGGGACTAGCGGGAGAGACCCAGTACTTC
cdr3_aa: CASSSIPGLAGETQYF
j_call: TRBJ2-5
v_call: TRBV6-5
clone_size: NA
d_call: TRBD2

cdr3_nt: TGTGCCAGCAGCCAAGGCCCGGGGAGCTCCTACGAGCAGTACTTC
cdr3_aa: CASSQGPGSSYEQYF
j_call: TRBJ2-7
v_call: TRBV3-1/TRBV3-2
clone_size: NA
d_call: NA

cdr3_nt: TGTGCCAGCAGCTTAGCGGCCGGGGCTGAAGCTTTCTTT
cdr3_aa: CASSLAAGAEAFF
j_call: TRBJ1-1
v_call: TRBV7-2
clone_size: few
d_call: NA

cdr3_nt: TGTGCCAGCAGAAAACAGGGTCTGGTTTCACCCCTCCACTTT
cdr3_aa: CASRKQGLVSPLHF
j_call: TRBJ1-6
v_call: TRBV28
clone_size: NA
d_call: NA

cdr3_nt: TGTGCCAGCAGCCTCGGGACTTGGGGTACAGATACGCAGTATTTT
cdr3_aa: CASSLGTWGTDTQYF
j_call: TRBJ2-3
v_call: TRBV7-3
clone_size: NA
d_call: NA

cdr3_nt: TGTGCCAGCAGTGACTTGGGACAGCCCCATTACCAAGAGACCCAGTACTTC
cdr3_aa: CASSDLGQPHYQETQYF
j_call: TRBJ2-5
v_call: TRBV6-1
clone_size: NA
d_call: TRBD1

cdr3_nt: TGTGCCAGCAAAGCAACCTGGGACAGACCTACGCCGACCTCTAGCACAGATACGCAGTATTTT
cdr3_aa: CASKATWDRPTPTSSTDTQYF
j_call: TRBJ2-3
v_call: TRBV2
clone_size: NA
d_call: TRBD1

cdr3_nt: TGTGCCAGCACTGCAACTAATGAAAAACTGTTTTTT
cdr3_aa: CASTATNEKLFF
j_call: TRBJ1-4
v_call: TRBV28
clone_size: NA
d_call: NA

cdr3_nt: TGTGCCAGTAGTATTTCGACAACGTACCAAGAGACCCAGTACTTC
cdr3_aa: CASSISTTYQETQYF
j_call: TRBJ2-5
v_call: TRBV19
clone_size: NA
d_call: NA

cdr3_nt: TGCGCCAGCAGTGTTGGGACTGGACCCTACGAGCAGTACTTC
cdr3_aa: CASSVGTGPYEQYF
j_call: TRBJ2-7
v_call: TRBV10-1
clone_size: NA
d_call: NA

cdr3_nt: TGTGCCAGCAGGCCTACTAGCGTCGGGGAGCTGTTTTTT
cdr3_aa: CASRPTSVGELFF
j_call: TRBJ2-2
v_call: TRBV6-6
clone_size: NA
d_call: TRBD2

cdr3_nt: TGTGCCAGCAGTGAAGGGGGCAGCGGGCAAAATGAGCAGTTCTTC
cdr3_aa: CASSEGGSGQNEQFF
j_call: TRBJ2-1
v_call: TRBV2
clone_size: NA
d_call: NA

cdr3_nt: TGTGCCAGCTCACCGTCAGTGGGGGGGCTGAACACCGGGGAGCTGTTTTTT
cdr3_aa: CASSPSVGGLNTGELFF
j_call: TRBJ2-2
v_call: TRBV18
clone_size: NA
d_call: NA

cdr3_nt: TGCGCCAGCAGCTTTACAGGGGGCGCGTCTACTGAAGCTTTCTTT
cdr3_aa: CASSFTGGASTEAFF
j_call: TRBJ1-1
v_call: TRBV5-1
clone_size: NA
d_call: TRBD1

cdr3_nt: TGCGCCAGCAGCCAAGATGACCGGACAGGGTTCCAAGAGACCCAGTACTTC
cdr3_aa: CASSQDDRTGFQETQYF
j_call: TRBJ2-5
v_call: TRBV4-1
clone_size: NA
d_call: TRBD1

cdr3_nt: TGCAGTGCTAGTCAGGTGCAGGGGGTCACTGAAGCTTTCTTT
cdr3_aa: CSASQVQGVTEAFF
j_call: TRBJ1-1
v_call: TRBV20-1
clone_size: NA
d_call: TRBD1

cdr3_nt: TGCGCCAGCAGCCCGAGGACTAGCGGGACCACAGATACGCAGTATTTT
cdr3_aa: CASSPRTSGTTDTQYF
j_call: TRBJ2-3
v_call: TRBV5-1
clone_size: NA
d_call: TRBD2

cdr3_nt: TGTGCCAGCAGTCCGTCAGGCAAATACACAGATACGCAGTATTTT
cdr3_aa: CASSPSGKYTDTQYF
j_call: TRBJ2-3
v_call: TRBV28
clone_size: NA
d_call: NA